This T cell receptor beta chain was sequenced during a study of shared clonotypes between healthy human individuals. To note about this clone: This is likely an artifact of a read error, given a far larger clone one base away.

Profiled with immunoSEQ multiplex PCR; TCRdb holds only in-frame clones, not every one. The sample has over a million clones, under 80% seen once. V was cut by 10 bases and J by 0 bases, with 14 bases left in between. From germline, CDR1 is SGHVS and CDR2 FQNEAQ. The CDR3 runs to 14 residues. The chain employs TRBV7-8 and TRBJ2-3; weak D call: TRBD2 (5 bases). Sequencing was carried out using memory CD4+ T cells sorted from blood. Subset given: CD45RA-negative fraction. The TCR comes from a man younger than 35 in good health. The CDR3 sequence: CANSISASTDTQYF. The CDR3 nucleotides read TGTGCCAACAGTATTAGCGCTAGCACAGATACGCAGTATTTT. The full variable domain, in which reference TRBV7-8 and TRBJ2-3 provide the parts outside the CDR3, is GAGVSQSPRYKVAKRGQDVALRCDPISGHVSLFWYQQALGQGPEFLTYFQNEAQLDKSGLPSDRFFAERPEGSVSTLKIQRTQQEDSAVYLCANSISASTDTQYFGPGTRLTVL.